These 6 T cell receptor beta chains were sequenced from one sample in a study of blood T cell repertoires in COVID-19. Here immunoSEQ multiplex PCR was the method, and the copy in TCRdb shows in-frame clones only, minus some. The profile covers 130,000 or so clones, with about 81% appearing a single time and about 2.6% taken by the ten largest. Sequencing used PBMCs or T cells enriched from blood (not recorded which). These receptors were obtained from a man aged 35-49 years with acute COVID-19.

This clone was detected once. The V and J genes are TRBV6-5 and TRBJ1-5, with 11 bases that match TRBD1. Germline V gene data show CDR1 as MNHEY and CDR2 as SVGAGI. The ends lost 6 bases at V and 7 bases at J; junction bases unmatched: 5. The length of the CDR3 is 14 residues. CDR3 sequence reads: CASSGTGGDQPQHF. CDR3 coding DNA: TGTGCCAGCAGCGGGACAGGGGGGGACCAGCCCCAGCATTTT.

The V gene is TRBV20-1, the J gene TRBJ1-6; no clear D gene. V lost 2 bases to trimming and J lost 14 bases, with 7 bases between them. From germline, CDR1 is DFQATT and CDR2 SNEGSKA (reference sequence). The CDR3 extends over 10 amino acids. CDR3 sequence (DNA): TGCAGTGCTAGATCTGTATCCCTCCACTTT. Its translation is CSARSVSLHF.

J is TRBJ2-7 and V is TRBV19, with 8 bases that match TRBD1. V lost 4 bases to trimming and J lost 1 base; unmatched junction nucleotides: 6. In germline, CDR1 is LNHDA, CDR2 SQIVND (reference sequence). This CDR3 region has 15 residues. CDR3 protein: CASSRFGTGSYEQYF. The CDR3 DNA sequence: TGTGCCAGTAGTAGATTCGGGACAGGATCCTACGAGCAGTACTTC.

The chain carries TRBV30 and TRBJ2-3; D unclear. The germline CDR1 and CDR2 sequences are GTSNPN and SVGIG (reference sequence). Trimming cost V 3 bases and J 2 bases, with 15 bases left between them. The CDR3 sequence is 15 residues long. This chain's CDR3 is CAWRKLAGNTDTQYF. CDR3 in DNA: TGTGCCTGGAGGAAATTAGCCGGCAACACAGATACGCAGTATTTT.

This chain connects TRBV28 to TRBJ1-5; possibly TRBD1 for D (5 bases). The CDR3 is 13 amino acids. CDR1 MDHEN and CDR2 SYDVKM come from the germline V gene. The ends were cut back, 5 bases at V and 4 bases at J, with 9 bases in the middle. DNA for the CDR3: TGTGCCAGCAGTCCAGGGTGGAATCAGCCCCAGCATTTT. This sequence encodes CASSPGWNQPQHF. The entire variable domain, with the rest obtained from reference TRBV28 and TRBJ1-5, is as follows: DVKVTQSSRYLVKRTGEKVFLECVQDMDHENMFWYRQDPGLGLRLIYFSYDVKMKEKGDIPEGYSVSREKKERFSLILESASTNQTSMYLCASSPGWNQPQHFGDGTRLSIL.

In this sample, this clone turned up once. An end of the junction does not agree with germline; a read error may underlie this. The V gene is TRBV7-7, the J gene TRBJ2-1; TRBD2 matches at 11 bases. CDR1 is SSHAT, CDR2 FNYEAQ, per germline (reference sequence). The CDR3 consists of 15 residues. CDR3 sequence reads: CASSPSGGPLNEQFF. DNA for the CDR3: TGTGCTAGCAGCCCTAGCGGGGGGCCCCTCAATGAGCAGTTCTTC. Looking up the rest from reference TRBV7-7 and TRBJ2-1 gives the full variable domain: GAGVSQSPRYKVTKRGQDVTLRCDPISSHATLYWYQQALGQGPEFLTYFNYEAQPDKSGLPSDRFSAERPEGSISTLTIQRTEQRDSAMYRCASSPSGGPLNEQFFGPGTRLTVL.